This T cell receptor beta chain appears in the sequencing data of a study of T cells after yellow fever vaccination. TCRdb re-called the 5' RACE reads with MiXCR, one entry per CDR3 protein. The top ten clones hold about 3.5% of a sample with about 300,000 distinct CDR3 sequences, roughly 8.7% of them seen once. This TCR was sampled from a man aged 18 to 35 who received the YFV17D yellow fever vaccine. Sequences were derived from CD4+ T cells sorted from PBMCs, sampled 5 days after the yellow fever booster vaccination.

The CDR3 region is CASSLRWDSNQPQHF. For the CDR3, the DNA is TGTGCCAGCAGCTTGAGATGGGATAGCAATCAGCCCCAGCATTTT. The gene calls are TRBV7-2 and TRBJ1-5; D is uncertain. V was trimmed by 3 bases and J by 0 bases, leaving 9 bases between them. The CDR3 is 15 residues long. Germline V CDR1 and CDR2: SGHTA, FQGNSA.